Following are 21 T cell receptor beta chains from one sample sequenced in a study of shared clonotypes between healthy human individuals. Sequenced by immunoSEQ multiplex PCR; TCRdb stores in-frame clones only, minus some. The sample lists over 1.4 million clones, roughly 96% occurring once. What was sequenced was naive CD4+ T cells sorted from blood. Described subset: CD45RA+ positively selected. Receptor source: a man aged 25 to 40 in good health.

This chain uses TRBV7-9 with TRBJ2-7; the match to TRBD1 covers 7 bases. V gave up 4 bases and J gave up 5 bases; unmatched junction bases: 5. The CDR3 sequence is 13 residues long. CDR1 and CDR2 (germline): SEHNR, FQNEAQ (reference sequence). The CDR3 spells CASSSPGTDEQYF. In DNA, the CDR3 is TGTGCCAGCAGCTCCCCCGGGACAGACGAGCAGTACTTC.

This clone was seen only once. The J gene is TRBJ1-5, the V gene TRBV28; possibly TRBD1 for D (6 bases). V was clipped by 6 bases and J by 0 bases, with 18 bases between them. Germline loops: CDR1 MDHEN, CDR2 SYDVKM. CDR3 length equals 17 residues. Here the CDR3 DNA reads TGTGCCAGCAGCTTAGTGAGGGGGGGGTATAGCAATCAGCCCCAGCATTTT. As protein: CASSLVRGGYSNQPQHF.

This sequence joins TRBV25-1 and TRBJ2-3; D gene unclear. V dropped 3 bases and J dropped 1 base, with 5 bases sitting between them. CDR1 MGHDK and CDR2 SYGVNS come from the germline V gene. CDR3 length: 13 residues. The CDR3 loop reads CASSESGTDTQYF. CDR3 nucleotide sequence: TGTGCCAGCAGTGAGTCGGGCACAGATACGCAGTATTTT.

The chain has TRBV12-2 and TRBJ2-7; the listed D gene, TRBD1, was not tested against the DNA. TRBV12-2 is an annotated pseudogene. The CDR3 runs 21 residues. CDR3 bases: TGTGCAAGTCGCTCCCTAGGGAGATCATCTCGTCCAGGGACAGGTCCCTACGAGCAGTACTTC. This gives the protein CASRSLGRSSRPGTGPYEQYF.

There are a few counts of this clone. V is TRBV6-1 and J is TRBJ1-5; maybe TRBD1 (6 bases). Germline V gene lookup returns CDR1 MNHNS and CDR2 SASEGT. The CDR3 covers 14 residues. V was clipped by 1 base and J by 5 bases, with 9 bases between them. CDR3 nucleotide sequence: TGTGCCAGCAGTGAAGGGCAGGGGTATCAGCCCCAGCATTTT. Protein sequence: CASSEGQGYQPQHF.

V usage is TRBV10-3 and J usage is TRBJ2-7; maybe TRBD1 (5 bases). The CDR3 covers 14 residues. Germline V CDR1 and CDR2: ENHRY, SYGVKD. Trimming shortened V by 6 bases and J by 2 bases, and 14 bases separated the two germline ends. Here the CDR3 reads CAIRPQAKTYEQYF. DNA of the CDR3: TGTGCCATCAGGCCACAGGCGAAAACCTACGAGCAGTACTTC.

The rearrangement links TRBV5-8 to TRBJ2-2; D is possibly TRBD1 or TRBD2 (6 bases each). Looked up from germline, CDR1 is SGHTS and CDR2 is YDEGEE. The CDR3 runs 17 residues. Trimming pared 5 bases from V and 4 bases from J, leaving 21 bases between. The CDR3 loop is CASRKDPGALVTGELFF. In nucleotides, the CDR3 is TGTGCCAGCAGAAAAGACCCGGGGGCGCTGGTCACCGGGGAGCTGTTTTTT.

The V call is TRBV18, the J call TRBJ1-2, with 7 bases matching TRBD1. The CDR3 length is 15 residues. From germline, CDR1 is KGHSH and CDR2 LQKENI. With 3 bases clipped from V and 1 base from J, the junction kept 5 bases outside the gene matches. In DNA form, the CDR3 reads TGTGCCAGCTCACCCGGACAGGTTGTTAACTATGGCTACACCTTC. Protein: CASSPGQVVNYGYTF. The whole variable domain, remainder taken from reference TRBV18 and TRBJ1-2, is NAGVMQNPRHLVRRRGQEARLRCSPMKGHSHVYWYRQLPEEGLKFMVYLQKENIIDESGMPKERFSAEFPKEGPSILRIQQVVRGDSAAYFCASSPGQVVNYGYTFGSGTRLTVV.

This clone was observed a handful of times. The chain carries TRBV15 and TRBJ2-1, with 8 positions matching TRBD2. Germline loops: CDR1 LNHNV, CDR2 YYDKDF (reference sequence). The length of the CDR3 is 18 residues. J lost 10 bases, V lost 0 bases, and 17 bases had no gene match. DNA of the CDR3: TGTGCCACCAGCAGAGATCGGGGGGGGAGCGCCCCTCGTAGCGAGCAGTTCTTC. Translated, it gives CATSRDRGGSAPRSEQFF.

The chain recombines TRBV10-3 with TRBJ1-2; D gene ambiguous. Germline CDR1 and CDR2: ENHRY and SYGVKD. This CDR3 has 14 amino acids. V was clipped by 0 bases and J by 4 bases, with 9 bases between them. CDR3 coding DNA: TGTGCCATCAGTGAGTCCCCTATTGTCTATGGCTACACCTTC. This sequence encodes CAISESPIVYGYTF.

The chain carries TRBV6-1 and TRBJ2-1, with D hard to call. The CDR3 spans 14 residues. The ends were cut back, 1 base at V and 3 bases at J, with 7 bases in the middle. Germline lookup yields CDR1 MNHNS and CDR2 SASEGT. This CDR3 reads CASSEEASYNEQFF. In nucleotides, the CDR3 is TGTGCCAGCAGTGAAGAAGCTAGCTACAATGAGCAGTTCTTC.

The V gene is TRBV28, the J gene TRBJ2-1; D is undetermined. The CDR3 contains 12 residues. The germline V and J ends were trimmed by 3 bases and 3 bases, with 3 bases remaining between them. The germline V gene encodes CDR1 MDHEN and CDR2 SYDVKM. In DNA, the CDR3 is TGTGCCAGCAGTTTTGTCTACAATGAGCAGTTCTTC. Protein product: CASSFVYNEQFF.

This sequence joins TRBV28 and TRBJ2-1; no definite D call. Germline CDR1 is MDHEN and CDR2 is SYDVKM. This CDR3 has 11 amino acids. Trimming took 7 bases from V and 8 from J, leaving 9 bases between them. CDR3 residues: CASISHHEQFF. In nucleotides, the CDR3 is TGTGCCAGCATCTCTCACCATGAGCAGTTCTTC.

In DNA form, the CDR3 reads TGTGCCATCAGTGAAGTCAATCGCGAGGGCTCCTACGAGCAGTACTTC. Translation gives CAISEVNREGSYEQYF. V gene TRBV10-3 combines with J gene TRBJ2-7; the D gene is possibly TRBD2 (5 bases). This CDR3 is built from 16 residues. The germline V gene encodes CDR1 ENHRY and CDR2 SYGVKD. Trimming took off 3 bases at V and 0 bases at J, with 15 bases between the two ends.

This clone appeared a single time. Other DNA sequences within the sample encode an identical CDR3. The rearrangement uses TRBV23-1 and TRBJ2-1; 7 nucleotides line up with TRBD2. Being an ORF, TRBV23-1 has a function that is uncertain. The CDR3 is made up of 16 amino acids. The junction had 2 bases not matched to a gene; V was cut back by 0 bases and J by 0 bases. The CDR3 is CASSQSCGSSYNEQFF. Here the CDR3 DNA reads TGCGCCAGCAGTCAATCGTGCGGGAGCTCCTACAATGAGCAGTTCTTC.

On this clone: Other nucleotide sequences from this sample produce the same CDR3. V usage is TRBV5-1 and J usage is TRBJ2-1; the D is unclear. V was clipped by 1 base and J by 4 bases, with 12 bases between them. Germline loops: CDR1 SGHRS, CDR2 YFSETQ. The CDR3 totals 15 residues. The CDR3 bases are TGCGCCAGCAGCTTGACATCGGGTTCTTACAATGAGCAGTTCTTC. The encoded protein is CASSLTSGSYNEQFF.

Only one count was recorded for this clone. This sequence joins TRBV10-1 and TRBJ2-3; 14 nucleotides line up with TRBD2. Germline V gene data show CDR1 as WNHNN and CDR2 as SYGVQD (reference sequence). V was clipped by 8 bases and J by 1 base; unmatched bases: 8. The CDR3 is 17 amino acids. The chain's CDR3 is CASARTSGRTGTDTQYF. As DNA, the CDR3 is TGCGCCAGCGCCCGGACTAGCGGGAGGACCGGCACAGATACGCAGTATTTT.

The V gene is TRBV6-6, the J gene TRBJ2-1; 15 nucleotides line up with TRBD2. Germline-derived CDR1 and CDR2 are MNHNY and SVGAGI (reference sequence). CDR3 length equals 15 residues. V was clipped by 5 bases and J by 12 bases; unmatched bases: 8. CDR3 bases: TGTGCCAGCAGTGATCCGGGACTAGCGGGAGGCGGGCAGTTCTTC. It codes for CASSDPGLAGGGQFF.

This clone was counted a single time. The chain has TRBV5-1 and TRBJ2-7; perhaps D is TRBD1 or TRBD2 (5 bases each). Germline V gene lookup returns CDR1 SGHRS and CDR2 YFSETQ. CDR3 size: 15 residues. The V end lost 2 bases, the J end lost 0 bases, and 12 bases lay between the germline ends. This CDR3 reads CASSLSPGPSYEQYF. In nucleotides, the CDR3 is TGCGCCAGCAGCTTATCCCCGGGGCCCTCCTACGAGCAGTACTTC. Using reference TRBV5-1 and TRBJ2-7 for the parts outside the CDR3, the full variable domain is KAGVTQTPRYLIKTRGQQVTLSCSPISGHRSVSWYQQTPGQGLQFLFEYFSETQRNKGNFPGRFSGRQFSNSRSEMNVSTLELGDSALYLCASSLSPGPSYEQYFGPGTRLTVT.

This chain links TRBV5-1 with TRBJ1-2, with 7 bases aligning to TRBD1. With V trimmed by 5 bases and J by 4 bases, 11 bases remained unmatched. The CDR3 consists of 15 residues. Germline V gene lookup returns CDR1 SGHRS and CDR2 YFSETQ. The CDR3 is CASREGYRGTYGYTF. The CDR3 bases are TGCGCCAGCAGGGAAGGCTACAGGGGAACCTATGGCTACACCTTC.

In DNA form, the CDR3 reads TGTGCCAGCTCACCTCAGGGGGGGCTCCGCTATGGCTACACCTTC. This sequence encodes CASSPQGGLRYGYTF. The rearrangement joins TRBV18 to TRBJ1-2; 7 bases line up with TRBD1. There are 15 residues in the CDR3. Germline V gene lookup returns CDR1 KGHSH and CDR2 LQKENI. V lost 3 bases and J lost 4; bases outside the gene matches: 8.